Sequencing of this T cell receptor (beta chain) was carried out in a study of cytomegalovirus exposure and HLA in healthy donors (dated by TCRdb to between 2016 and 2019). At the level of the whole study: An earlier analysis of some 550 of the donors reported 250 to 300 Gb of sequence data and roughly 110 million unique TCR beta sequences from 150 million to 200 million T cells. HLA typing covered class I and class II loci at four-digit resolution. Rather than using new phenotypic data, the later analysis identified candidate immune exposures from TCR beta sequences and from how often those sequences occurred across donors. The number of donors typed differed by locus, with roughly 620-630 for A, B, C, DRB1 and DQB1, 522 for DQA1, 600 to 610 for DPA1, and around 460 for DPB1. Of the roughly 390 genotyped donors, approximately 80% fell in the genetic ancestry cluster associated with self-reported Caucasian donors. Every discovery cohort repertoire had been produced on one sequencing platform. To predict cytomegalovirus infection status, the study combined high-throughput TCR immunosequencing, statistical association of individual TCRs with disease status, and machine learning. Genome-wide SNP genotypes for about 65% of the 666 donors were used in a later genetic analysis, which treated that subset as a discovery cohort. A separate validation cohort of about 110 different subjects was used in addition to the roughly 670-subject first cohort. Alongside the repertoire data, information on donor age, sex, ethnicity and CMV serostatus was compiled. Roughly 5 DR-DQ haplotypes were handled as single units for association and clustering because linkage in the cohort was strong. Among about 400 genotyped donors of the cohort, an average of around 220,000 unique TCR beta nucleotide sequences was sequenced per donor, of which about 18% were non-productive. An early release covering around 630 HLA-typed donors comprised about 300 gigabases of sequencing data and about 90 million unique TCR sequences. To study patterns of TCR occurrence, a later analysis re-analyzed previously published TCR beta repertoires from 666 donors and added high-resolution HLA genotyping. The study aimed to test whether signatures of past pathogen exposure could be identified by cataloging public T cell receptors. An earlier analysis of 587 of the donors used high-throughput TCR beta sequencing to judge whether each TCR beta V gene segment behaved as functional or pseudogenic. The T cell repertoires of several hundred subjects were profiled by immunosequencing and related to cytomegalovirus serostatus.

General conclusions and limits of the study: In a later analysis, TCR association rates were found to vary across HLA loci, with the most associated TCRs seen for DRB1 alleles and the fewest for HLA-C alleles. In vitro tests confirmed that a few of the cytomegalovirus-associated TCR beta chains recognize cytomegalovirus antigens. In a later analysis, HLA-associated TCR beta chains were found to be more clonally expanded and to have lower generation probabilities than equally common non-associated chains. Across donors, most TCR sequences were observed very rarely, whereas some public TCRs were present in many individuals. A later genetic analysis reported fewer N-insertions in productive TCRs among donors in an Asian-associated ancestry cluster than the approximately 670-donor mean. In a later analysis, some 17,000 TCR beta sequences were associated with specific HLA alleles at a false discovery rate of 0.05. Sequencing depth was assumed to be roughly uniform across donors in the presence/absence analyses, though that assumption may not hold. In this cohort, only TCR beta chains were sequenced, and detectable features were limited by the absence of alpha or paired-chain data. Correlated functional status among segregating V segments might reflect linkage disequilibrium, but an unknown experimental factor could not be ruled out. A further reported finding was that TCR beta sequences accurately predicted the HLA-A and HLA-B alleles for most subjects in the first cohort. Strong co-occurrence of HLA alleles, especially DR and DQ, made assigning TCR associations to individual alleles difficult. The study listed 150 to 200 TCR beta chains as associated with cytomegalovirus. The 87-base-pair reads could not distinguish some IMGT-functional V segments, including TRBV6-2 and TRBV6-3, so those segments were excluded. Because counts were too low, roughly 16 rarely observed V segments, including chromosome 9 orphons, were left out of the earlier analysis of about 500 of the donors. According to a later analysis, most CMV-associated TCR beta chains appeared to be HLA-restricted, and the HLA associations seemed to be driven largely by CMV exposure. The classifier was reported to diagnose cytomegalovirus status with high specificity and sensitivity in both the original and validation cohorts. A cluster of highly shared sequence variants was judged likely to be a technical artifact of the sequencing pipeline. V-gene and J-gene trimming of TCR beta chains was associated with a missense DCLRE1C variant in a later genetic analysis, and the association was replicated in an independent cohort. In a later analysis, several top co-occurrence clusters were reported to appear linked to parvovirus B19, influenza, CMV and Epstein-Barr virus. Broadly in line with IMGT annotations, most TCR beta V segments showed up in productive rearrangements about 87% or about 30% of the time in an earlier analysis of several hundred of the donors. It was suggested by the authors that the approach could potentially be generalized to other disease states and immunological phenotypes. Because HLA typing was missing for some donors at each locus, association tests included only the typed subset. For the cohort, immune exposure information was limited to CMV serostatus.

Spanning cysteine to phenylalanine, the CDR3 consists of 12 amino acids. Just CDR3 DNA is preserved here, 36 bases in frame from base 1. Sequences MDHEN (CDR1) and SYDVKM (CDR2) are obtained from the germline V gene. V was cut back by 5 bases and J by 8 bases, leaving a gap of 10 bases between them. In total, roughly 670 healthy bone marrow donors made up the cohort. At the time of sampling, every cohort member was nominally healthy, though immune exposures that went unrecorded were likely present. The donor tested CMV seronegative and was one of the 352 seronegative cohort members. A peripheral blood sample was provided by each donor, and peripheral blood mononuclear cells were used for TCR beta sequencing. Genomic DNA extraction from the blood cell samples was performed with the Qiagen DNeasy Blood Extraction Kit. The library was prepared using the immunoSEQ multiplex PCR assay. A mixture of 60 forward primers for TCR Vbeta segments and 13 reverse primers for TCR Jbeta segments was used in the multiplex PCR. A multiplex PCR assay on genomic DNA amplified the CDR3 region of rearranged TCR beta genes. The amplified TCR beta libraries were sequenced on the Illumina HiSeq System as 87-base-pair reads. In the source study's methods: A later analysis tallied tens of millions of unique TCR beta chains across the 666 repertoires, and approximately 9.9 million of those chains were shared by two or more donors. Raw reads were error-corrected and collapsed into unique sequences with a nearest-neighbor algorithm that merged closely related sequences to remove PCR and sequencing errors. Alignment of CDR3 sequences to IMGT reference sequences was used to assign V, D and J gene segments. For a sequence to be retained, at least a six-nucleotide match to both a V gene segment and a J gene segment was required. A rearrangement counted as productive if the CDR3 had no stop codons and remained in frame with V and J, and every other rearrangement counted as non-productive. Following IMGT convention, CDR3 was defined as the stretch from the second conserved V-encoded cysteine up to the conserved J-encoded phenylalanine. Sequences without an unambiguous match to a single V gene segment were excluded from the earlier analysis of 587 of the donors. In an earlier analysis of 500 to 750 of the donors, V segments were called functional above 56.7% productive rearrangements and were called segregating when the between-donor standard deviation exceeded 5%. A statistical classification framework was built for diagnosing cytomegalovirus status from the catalog of TCR beta chain sequences. A later analysis assigned V and J genes by comparing TCR nucleotide sequences with IMGT/GENE-DB human TR gene sequences. The TCRdist pipeline was used in a later analysis to assign CDR3 sequences and most-parsimonious VDJ recombination scenarios. In a later analysis, each TCR beta chain was defined by its CDR3 amino acid sequence together with its V-gene family, and reads lacking a unique V-gene family were excluded. A later analysis removed 592 highly shared, low-generation-probability nucleotide sequences to deal with suspected cross-contamination and a sequencing artifact. In a later analysis, a clonal expansion index was calculated for each public chain from normalized within-repertoire ranks of inferred template counts. Generation probabilities in a later analysis came from a VDJ recombination model fitted to out-of-frame rearrangements, and those results were checked against IGoR. In a later analysis, TCR-TCR, TCR-HLA and TCR-CMV co-occurrence was scored with hypergeometric tests, and a repertoire-size bias correction was applied to TCR pairs. False discovery rates were estimated in a later analysis by permuting HLA or CMV assignments 20 times. A later analysis grouped co-occurring TCRs with DBSCAN, adding TCRdist sequence similarity when clustering within HLA-allele-positive subsets. Co-occurrence clustering excluded repertoires with fewer than 30,000 or more than 120,000 public chains, plus five with anomalous nucleotide sharing. In TCRdb, the immuneACCESS table is reduced to in-frame sequences with V and J assigned. These tables do not hold every clone; where another copy was compared, an unresolved V gene accounts for under half, and the others remain unexplained. That table gives V, J and clone size, and the DNA gave D and trimming. Recorded for this sample are 200,000 or so clones; 79% of them occurred a single time. In total, the top ten clones hold about 1.8% of the sample.

On this clone: What this receptor recognizes is not known. Base qualities are not recorded, but no much larger clone differs from it by a single base.

The TCR sequence derives from a man aged 50 or older in good health and CMV-seronegative. The chain links TRBV28 with TRBJ2-1; the D gene is perhaps TRBD1, on 5 matching bases. Specimen: PBMCs. The DNA sequence is as follows: TGTGCCAGCAGTGTGGACACGGATGAGCAGTTCTTC. It is translated as CASSVDTDEQFF.